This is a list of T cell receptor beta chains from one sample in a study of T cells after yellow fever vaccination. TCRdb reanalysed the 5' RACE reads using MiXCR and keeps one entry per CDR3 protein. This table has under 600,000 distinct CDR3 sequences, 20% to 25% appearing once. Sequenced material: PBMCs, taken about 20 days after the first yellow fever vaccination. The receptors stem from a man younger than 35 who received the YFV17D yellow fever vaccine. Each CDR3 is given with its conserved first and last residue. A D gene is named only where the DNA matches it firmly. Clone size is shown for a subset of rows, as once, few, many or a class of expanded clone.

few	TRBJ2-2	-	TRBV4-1	TGCGCCAGCAGCCAAGCGGCAGCTGAGAACACCGGGGAGCTGTTTTTT	CASSQAAAENTGELFF
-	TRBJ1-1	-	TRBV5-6	TGTGCCAGCAGCTTGATATTCGGGCAGAACACTGAAGCTTTCTTT	CASSLIFGQNTEAFF
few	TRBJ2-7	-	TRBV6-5	TGTGCCAGCAGTTATGGCCAGGACAGATACGAGCAGTACTTC	CASSYGQDRYEQYF
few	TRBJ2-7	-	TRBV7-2	TGTGCCAGCAGCTTAGGTCCCCCAGGGGCCTACGAGCAGTACTTC	CASSLGPPGAYEQYF
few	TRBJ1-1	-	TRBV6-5	TGTGCCAGCAGTTACTCAAAGAACAGTATGAACACTGAAGCTTTCTTT	CASSYSKNSMNTEAFF
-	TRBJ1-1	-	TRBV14	TGTGCCAGCAGCCGGGACGCAAACACTGAAGCTTTCTTT	CASSRDANTEAFF
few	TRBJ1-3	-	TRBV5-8	TGTGCCAGCAGCTTGGCGAGCTCTGGAAACACCATATATTTT	CASSLASSGNTIYF
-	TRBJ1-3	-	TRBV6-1	TGTGCCAGCAGCCGAGCACAGGGAGCTGGAAACACCATATATTTT	CASSRAQGAGNTIYF
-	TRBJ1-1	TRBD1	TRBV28	TGTGCCAGCAGTTTTTCAGGGGGATCTTTCTTT	CASSFSGGSFF
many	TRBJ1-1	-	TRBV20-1	TGCAGTGCTAGGCCGGGACGGGACACTGAAGCTTTCTTT	CSARPGRDTEAFF
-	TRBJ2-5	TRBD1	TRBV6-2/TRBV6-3	TGTGCCAGCAGTACTTTTGACAGGGGAAGGTCAGAGACCCAGTACTTC	CASSTFDRGRSETQYF
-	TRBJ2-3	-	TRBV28	TGTGCCAGCAGTTTATGGGGGGAGCTGGGGACAGATACGCAGTATTTT	CASSLWGELGTDTQYF
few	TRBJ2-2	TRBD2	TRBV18	TGTGCCAGCTCACCAAATAGAGCGGGGATAAACACCGGGGAGCTGTTTTTT	CASSPNRAGINTGELFF
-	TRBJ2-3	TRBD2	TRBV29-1	TGCAGCACCCGACTAGCGGGGTTTGCAGATACGCAGTATTTT	CSTRLAGFADTQYF
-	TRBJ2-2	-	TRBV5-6	TGTGCCAGCAGCCGTATTGAAACCGGGGAGCTGTTTTTT	CASSRIETGELFF
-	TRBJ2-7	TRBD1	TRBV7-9	TGTGCCAGCAGCCCGGCGGCGGACAGGGCTCCAGGTTACGAGCAGTACTTC	CASSPAADRAPGYEQYF
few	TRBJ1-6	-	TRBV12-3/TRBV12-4	TGTGCCAGCAGTTTTGTAGGATCACCCCTCCACTTT	CASSFVGSPLHF
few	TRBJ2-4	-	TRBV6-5	TGTGCCAGCAGTTACACAGGGTCGGACATTCAGTACTTC	CASSYTGSDIQYF